The present entry profiles one TCR beta chain with its context. This sample was taken from a study of sequential checkpoint blockade in melanoma. At the level of the study: Randomization was 1:1 between first-line nivolumab→ipilimumab and ipilimumab→nivolumab. Each arm's sequence ended with maintenance nivolumab.

Treatment reported: randomized to nivolumab then ipilimumab (arm A) or the reverse (arm B). No patient had prior DNA-damaging chemotherapy. Live CD3+CD8+ CD19− CD56− cells were sorted from PBMCs. Sequenced by immunoSEQ multiplex PCR; TCRdb stores in-frame clones only, minus some. The table has about 40,000 clones, roughly 90% seen once. J was trimmed by 1 base and V by 5 bases; bases with no gene match: 2. Looked up from germline, CDR1 is SGHAT and CDR2 is FQNNGV. The CDR3 runs to 14 residues. The sequencing here drew on CD8+ T cells sorted from blood (inferred from file names), taken from a patient given nivolumab and ipilimumab in sequence. The rearrangement uses TRBV11-2 and TRBJ1-1; 9 bases fit TRBD1. The receptor was derived from a human donor with melanoma. This chain's CDR3 is CASSLGQGNTEAFF. CDR3 nucleotide sequence: TGTGCCAGCAGCCTGGGACAGGGGAACACTGAAGCTTTCTTT.